This T cell receptor (beta chain) was documented in a study of blood T cells in healthy people across ages. Germline V lookup: CDR1 SQVTM, CDR2 ANQGSEA. The CDR3 contains 14 residues. A sample-barcoded 5' primer and a J-beta primer mix were used in a second PCR of about 7 to 12 cycles. Every sample gave at least 2.5 million paired-end reads containing CDR3. TCRdb reprocessed the 5' RACE reads via MiXCR and lists one record per CDR3 protein. Counted here are 800,000 or so distinct CDR3 sequences, around two thirds occurring once; the ten biggest clones make up around a quarter. V gene TRBV29-1 combines with J gene TRBJ2-1; 9 nucleotides line up with TRBD1. TRBJ2-7 explains the end of the DNA better; the J call may be wrong. This sequence originates from a man younger than 45 in good health. The sample comprised blood. The CDR3 sequence is CSVNMGQGYNEQYF. DNA for the CDR3: TGCAGCGTTAACATGGGACAGGGATACAATGAGCAGTACTTC.